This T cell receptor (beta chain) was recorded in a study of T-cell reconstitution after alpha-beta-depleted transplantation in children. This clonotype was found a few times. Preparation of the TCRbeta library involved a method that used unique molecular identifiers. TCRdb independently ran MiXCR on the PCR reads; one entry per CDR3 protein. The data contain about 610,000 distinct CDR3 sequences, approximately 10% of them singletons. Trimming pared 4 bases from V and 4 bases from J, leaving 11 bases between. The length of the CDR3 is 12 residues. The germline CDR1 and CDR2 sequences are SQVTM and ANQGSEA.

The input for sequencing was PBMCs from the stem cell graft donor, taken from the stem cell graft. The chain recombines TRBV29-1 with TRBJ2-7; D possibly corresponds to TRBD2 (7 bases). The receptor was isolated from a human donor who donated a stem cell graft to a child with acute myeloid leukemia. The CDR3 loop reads CSVGEGGYEQYF. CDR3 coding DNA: TGCAGCGTTGGGGAGGGGGGATACGAGCAGTACTTC.